Each of the 26 T cell receptor beta chains below was sequenced from the same sample in a study of CXCR3-negative and CXCR3-positive naive CD8 T cells. These TCRs are of unknown antigen specificity. The study's findings and limits: Compared with CXCR3-negative naive cells, CXCR3-positive naive cells showed more hydrophobic TRB CDR3s.

It was by 5' RACE with UMI labels that the TRB cDNA libraries were prepared. TCRdb re-called the 5' RACE reads and catalogs CDR3 proteins one per entry, DNA excluded. The table lists 120,000 to 150,000 distinct CDR3 sequences. Source material: naive CXCR3+ CD8+ T cells from blood. Sample subset: CD45RO-CCR7+CD27+CD95- naive CD8+ T cells expressing CXCR3 (TNR3+). Receptor source: a human donor in good health. Some clones in this sample may be carry-over from other donors' samples.

The chain couples TRBV7-6 to TRBJ2-7; the TCRdb D gene call, TRBD1, has no DNA to confirm it. Germline lookup yields CDR1 SGHVS and CDR2 FNYEAQ. The CDR3 spans 15 residues. CDR3 sequence: CASSLYKNPAYEQYF.

The J gene is TRBJ2-5, the V gene TRBV15. The germline CDR1 and CDR2 sequences are LNHNV and YYDKDF (reference sequence). This CDR3 has 15 residues. This CDR3 reads CATSRDGTNSETQYF.

The V gene is TRBV6-5, the J gene TRBJ1-1; checking the TCRdb D call of TRBD1 is not possible without DNA. Per germline, CDR1 MNHEY and CDR2 SVGAGI. This CDR3 comprises 18 residues. CDR3 sequence: CASSSLGVGGWENTEAFF.

The J gene is TRBJ2-1, the V gene TRBV11-2. CDR3 size: 13 residues. The germline V gene encodes CDR1 SGHAT and CDR2 FQNNGV. The CDR3 sequence: CASSFDPRNEQFF. Drawing the rest from reference TRBV11-2 and TRBJ2-1, the complete variable domain is EAGVAQSPRYKIIEKRQSVAFWCNPISGHATLYWYQQILGQGPKLLIQFQNNGVVDDSQLPKDRFSAERLKGVDSTLKIQPAKLEDSAVYLCASSFDPRNEQFFGPGTRLTVL.

The rearrangement joins TRBV5-6 to TRBJ1-1; TCRdb outputs TRBD1, but without DNA this stays unchecked. Germline V gives CDR1 SGHDT, CDR2 YYEEEE. CDR3 length: 13 amino acids. The CDR3 region is CASSLWAGTGALF.

Here the CDR3 reads CASSPDGYLEIYNEQFF. V and J are TRBV4-2 and TRBJ2-1. In germline, CDR1 is LGHNA, CDR2 YNFKEQ. The CDR3 loop spans 17 amino acids.

The chain couples TRBV7-6 to TRBJ2-7; TCRdb's assignment of TRBD1 cannot be checked, as there is no DNA. This CDR3 contains 15 residues. Germline V lookup: CDR1 SGHVS, CDR2 FNYEAQ. CDR3 sequence reads: CASSPGPRRGYEQYF.

The rearrangement joins TRBV5-6 to TRBJ2-2; TCRdb lists TRBD2, though no DNA is available to test this call. Germline lookup yields CDR1 SGHDT and CDR2 YYEEEE. The CDR3 has 15 amino acids. The CDR3 loop reads CASSLMGVDTGELFF.

V usage is TRBV15 and J usage is TRBJ2-4; no DNA is available, so the TRBD1 call from TCRdb remains unchecked. The CDR3 is 13 amino acids. Germline values: CDR1 LNHNV, CDR2 YYDKDF (reference sequence). CDR3 amino acids: CATRGDGKNIQYF.

V is TRBV12-3 or TRBV12-4 and J is TRBJ1-4; the D gene TCRdb calls, TRBD1, cannot be checked with no DNA. The CDR3 loop spans 15 amino acids. The CDR3 sequence is CASSLQGQGNEKLFF.

The chain joins TRBV29-1 to TRBJ1-1. This CDR3 comprises 16 residues. CDR1 and CDR2 from the germline V gene are SQVTM and ANQGSEA. CDR3 region: CSVEDLGVIGNTEAFF.

The gene calls are TRBV28 and TRBJ2-5; TCRdb names TRBD2, which stays unverified in the absence of DNA. Germline assignment: CDR1 MDHEN and CDR2 SYDVKM. CDR3 length equals 16 residues. This chain's CDR3 is CASSLLEGRDQETQYF.

The chain carries TRBV2 and TRBJ2-7; TCRdb picks TRBD1, but there is no DNA to check that call. CDR1 is SNHLY and CDR2 is FYNNEI in the germline V gene. This CDR3 contains 13 residues. The CDR3 sequence: CASSEGRAREQYF. Supplemented by reference TRBV2 and TRBJ2-7, the full variable domain reads EPEVTQTPSHQVTQMGQEVILRCVPISNHLYFYWYRQILGQKVEFLVSFYNNEISEKSEIFDDQFSVERPDGSNFTLKIRSTKLEDSAMYFCASSEGRAREQYFGPGTRLTVT.

This chain links TRBV20-1 with TRBJ2-3; TCRdb reports TRBD2, a call that lacks DNA to check it against. Looked up from germline, CDR1 is DFQATT and CDR2 is SNEGSKA (reference sequence). This CDR3 is built from 15 residues. CDR3: CSARDMDSEADTQYF.

Here the CDR3 reads CASSIGTDSYEAFF. The chain recombines TRBV19 with TRBJ1-1; without DNA, the TCRdb call of TRBD1 cannot be checked. The CDR3 totals 14 residues. In germline, CDR1 is LNHDA, CDR2 SQIVND (reference sequence).

The chain recombines TRBV20-1 with TRBJ2-3. CDR3 length: 13 amino acids. Per germline, CDR1 DFQATT and CDR2 SNEGSKA (reference sequence). The CDR3 here is CSARDPLLDTQYF.

The chain combines TRBV3-1 with TRBJ2-3. The CDR3 spans 14 residues. Germline V gene lookup returns CDR1 LGHDT and CDR2 YNNKEL (reference sequence). The CDR3 sequence: CASSQEAFTDTQYF.

The chain links TRBV28 to TRBJ1-2; TCRdb indicates TRBD1, and absent DNA this call remains unverified. This CDR3 is 14 amino acids long. Germline V CDR1 and CDR2: MDHEN, SYDVKM. CDR3 protein: CASSLSVTGTGYTF.

The chain employs TRBV29-1 and TRBJ2-7; TCRdb lists TRBD1, though no DNA is available to test this call. This CDR3 is built from 13 residues. Germline V CDR1 and CDR2: SQVTM, ANQGSEA. CDR3 in amino acids: CSVVQGASYEQYF.

The chain is built from TRBV4-2 and TRBJ2-7; TCRdb's D call of TRBD2 is untestable without DNA. Germline V gene data show CDR1 as LGHNA and CDR2 as YNFKEQ. This CDR3 comprises 15 residues. The CDR3: CASSQPGLDIDEQYF.

This sequence joins TRBV4-3 and TRBJ2-1. Germline CDR1 is LGHNA and CDR2 is YSLEER. CDR3 length: 16 amino acids. CDR3 loop: CASSQDRASGHNEQFF.

The V gene is TRBV6-1, the J gene TRBJ1-2; the D gene TCRdb calls, TRBD1, cannot be checked with no DNA. The CDR3 sequence is 15 residues long. The V gene's germline CDR1 is MNHNS and CDR2 SASEGT. The CDR3 loop is CASSEGRDSPYGYTF.

The chain combines TRBV12-3 or TRBV12-4 with TRBJ2-6; TCRdb calls TRBD1, which cannot be checked without DNA. This CDR3 is 18 amino acids long. The CDR3 sequence: CASSPEGQGTSGANVLTF.

CDR3 in amino acids: CASSRLANEQFF. The chain uses TRBV28 and TRBJ2-1; there is no DNA to check the TCRdb D call of TRBD2. Germline CDR1 is MDHEN and CDR2 is SYDVKM. This CDR3 comprises 12 residues.

The chain joins TRBV7-9 to TRBJ1-6. This CDR3 is built from 15 residues. Per the germline V gene, CDR1 is SEHNR and CDR2 is FQNEAQ (reference sequence). CDR3 amino acids: CASSLVAGSNSPLHF.

The chain is built from TRBV20-1 and TRBJ2-3; TCRdb names TRBD2, which stays unverified in the absence of DNA. Germline V lookup: CDR1 DFQATT, CDR2 SNEGSKA (reference sequence). The CDR3 has 15 amino acids. CDR3 sequence: CSATSRPSSTDTQYF.